Sequencing of this T cell receptor beta chain was carried out in a study of blood T cell repertoires in COVID-19. About the study: Collection of acute and convalescent COVID-19 samples took place in the United States, Italy and Spain.

Original analysis: Counts of nucleated cells, estimated from reference gene primer amplification, were obtained. Generated by immunoSEQ multiplex PCR, the TCRdb table keeps only in-frame clones and is missing some. V and J calls and clone size come straight from that table; D and trimming were deduced from the DNA. The sample records around 270,000 clones, 75% to 90% being singletons. With 3 bases removed from V and 0 bases from J, the gap between germline ends came to 9 bases. The CDR3 has 15 residues. CDR1 is SNHLY and CDR2 is FYNNEI in the germline V gene. Participant ages covered about 18 to 89 years across 24 US areas. Individuals in the exposed group had encountered a COVID-19 case within 2 weeks preceding study entry.

The chain couples TRBV2 to TRBJ1-5; D is perhaps TRBD1 (5 bases). What was sequenced was PBMCs or T cells enriched from blood (not recorded which). The receptor was derived from a woman in her 40s who had been exposed to COVID-19. Here the CDR3 DNA reads TGTGCCAGCAGTGAGACAGTAATTAGCAATCAGCCCCAGCATTTT. Translation: CASSETVISNQPQHF.